The 27 T cell receptor beta chains given below trace back to one sample, sequenced in a study of T cell changes during pregnancy in multiple sclerosis. The repertoire was sequenced with immunoSEQ multiplex PCR; TCRdb's copy has only in-frame clones and lacks some. The sample lists about 14,000 clones, 65% to 90% seen once, with roughly 15% in the top ten. The starting material was CD8+ T cells from peripheral blood mononuclear cells, obtained after pregnancy. Every receptor here comes from a female donor in good health, enrolled as a control in a pregnancy study.

The chain joins TRBV27 to TRBJ2-1; possible D gene TRBD1, 6 bases. The CDR3 covers 12 residues. CDR1 is MNHEY and CDR2 is SMNVEV in the germline V gene (reference sequence). Deletions cut 3 bases from V and 9 bases from J, with 9 bases between. DNA of the CDR3: TGTGCCAGCAGTTTGAGGGGGAGTGAGCAGTTCTTC. Residues: CASSLRGSEQFF.

The chain couples TRBV5-1 to TRBJ2-1; 13 bases are shared with TRBD2. CDR3 size: 16 residues. Germline-derived CDR1 and CDR2 are SGHRS and YFSETQ. Trimming removed 3 bases from V and 8 bases from J; junction bases left unmatched: 8. The CDR3 here is CASSSLLAGGRDEQFF. Here the CDR3 DNA reads TGCGCCAGCAGCTCATTACTAGCGGGGGGGCGCGATGAGCAGTTCTTC.

V usage is TRBV7-3 and J usage is TRBJ2-7; 9 nucleotides align to TRBD2. V lost 2 bases and J lost 4; bases outside the gene matches: 6. CDR1 and CDR2 (germline): SGHTA, FQGTGA. The CDR3 loop spans 15 amino acids. The CDR3: CASSLEAGGPYEQYF. For the CDR3, the DNA is TGTGCCAGCAGCTTAGAGGCGGGAGGGCCGTACGAGCAGTACTTC.

The rearrangement joins TRBV5-1 to TRBJ2-5, with 8 bases identical to TRBD1. The DNA matches TRBJ2-7 better at its end, which makes the J call doubtful. Looked up from germline, CDR1 is SGHRS and CDR2 is YFSETQ. The CDR3 totals 15 residues. CDR3 region: CASSWGTGASYEQYF. The CDR3 region has the DNA TGCGCCAGCAGCTGGGGGACAGGTGCCTCCTACGAGCAGTACTTC.

This sequence joins TRBV6-1 and TRBJ2-7, with 8 bases fitting TRBD1. The V gene end was trimmed by 4 bases and the J gene end by 6 bases; junction bases not matched to a gene: 8. CDR1 and CDR2 from the germline V gene are MNHNS and SASEGT. CDR3 length equals 14 residues. The CDR3 is CASSGAGQVSEQYF. In nucleotides, the CDR3 is TGTGCCAGCAGTGGGGCGGGACAGGTCAGCGAGCAGTACTTC.

V and J are TRBV5-1 and TRBJ1-6; TRBD1 agrees at 9 bases. V trimming: 4 bases; J trimming: 13 bases; junction bases outside the gene matches: 9. Looked up from germline, CDR1 is SGHRS and CDR2 is YFSETQ. CDR3 size: 14 residues. This CDR3 is CASSGTGGPSPLHF. The CDR3 DNA reads TGCGCCAGCAGCGGAACAGGGGGCCCCTCGCCCCTCCACTTT.

This clone was counted only a few times. The chain employs TRBV6-1 and TRBJ1-1; unclear D gene. The CDR3 has 13 amino acids. Germline loops: CDR1 MNHNS, CDR2 SASEGT. Trimming pared 0 bases from V and 0 bases from J, leaving 2 bases between. The CDR3, as DNA: TGTGCCAGCAGTGAAGCTATGAACACTGAAGCTTTCTTT. Residues: CASSEAMNTEAFF.

The gene calls are TRBV9 and TRBJ2-1, with D possibly matching TRBD2 (6 bases). Germline-derived CDR1 and CDR2 are SGDLS and YYNGEE. V dropped 7 bases and J dropped 5 bases, with 16 bases sitting between them. The CDR3 is 14 amino acids. The CDR3 here is CASELGAGNNEQFF. The CDR3 region has the DNA TGTGCCAGCGAGCTCGGGGCGGGGAACAATGAGCAGTTCTTC.

The V gene is TRBV4-3, the J gene TRBJ1-3, with D maybe TRBD1 (5 bases). Trimming took off 0 bases at V and 4 bases at J, with 10 bases between the two ends. CDR1 LGHNA and CDR2 YSLEER come from the germline V gene. The CDR3 has 15 residues. CDR3 loop: CASSQDLRGGNTIYF. CDR3 coding DNA: TGCGCCAGCAGCCAAGACCTAAGGGGAGGAAACACCATATATTTT.

V gene TRBV25-1 combines with J gene TRBJ2-2; TRBD1 aligns across 10 bases. CDR3 length equals 15 residues. V lost 3 bases and J lost 3; bases outside the gene matches: 1. The germline gives CDR1 MGHDK, CDR2 SYGVNS. This CDR3 reads CASSEGTGDTGELFF. DNA of the CDR3: TGTGCCAGCAGTGAGGGGACAGGGGACACCGGGGAGCTGTTTTTT.

The V call is TRBV9, the J call TRBJ1-1; the D gene is possibly TRBD1 (5 bases). Germline V CDR1 and CDR2: SGDLS, YYNGEE. CDR3 length: 15 amino acids. Deletions cut 1 base from V and 0 bases from J, with 10 bases between. The CDR3 DNA reads TGTGCCAGCAGCGTATACGGGGGAATGAACACTGAAGCTTTCTTT. It specifies CASSVYGGMNTEAFF.

The chain employs TRBV6-6 and TRBJ1-1; 7 positions match TRBD1. Trimming took 2 bases from V and 5 from J; bases not matched to a gene: 8. This CDR3 has 15 amino acids. The germline V gene encodes CDR1 MNHNY and CDR2 SVGAGI (reference sequence). The CDR3 loop is CASSYTPDRDTEAFF. The CDR3 coding sequence is TGTGCCAGCAGTTACACGCCCGACAGGGATACTGAAGCTTTCTTT.

This chain connects TRBV6-5 to TRBJ2-7, with 7 bases lining up with TRBD2. Germline V CDR1 and CDR2: MNHEY, SVGAGI. V shed 2 bases and J 3 bases; nucleotides not matched to a gene: 4. This CDR3 is built from 14 residues. This CDR3 is CASSYVGGDYEQYF. As DNA, the CDR3 is TGTGCCAGCAGTTACGTGGGAGGGGACTACGAGCAGTACTTC.

The rearrangement links TRBV7-6 to TRBJ1-4; a weak D match, TRBD1 (6 bases). Germline assignment: CDR1 SGHVS and CDR2 FNYEAQ. CDR3 size: 15 residues. Trimming took 2 bases from V and 7 from J, leaving 14 bases between them. The CDR3 spells CASSLRNGGAEKLFF. The CDR3, as DNA: TGTGCCAGCAGCTTAAGGAACGGGGGGGCTGAAAAACTGTTTTTT.

This chain connects TRBV7-9 to TRBJ2-1; D is uncertain. V lost 4 bases and J lost 7, with 14 bases in between. CDR3 length equals 14 residues. Germline V lookup: CDR1 SEHNR, CDR2 FQNEAQ (reference sequence). CDR3 residues: CASSSGGAANEQFF. The CDR3 DNA sequence: TGTGCCAGCAGCTCGGGTGGCGCGGCGAATGAGCAGTTCTTC.

V gene TRBV9 combines with J gene TRBJ1-4; the match to TRBD1 covers 10 bases. V lost 3 bases, J lost 7 bases, and 9 bases stayed unmatched. The germline V gene encodes CDR1 SGDLS and CDR2 YYNGEE. CDR3 length: 16 residues. The CDR3 protein is CASSAFGGTGVEKLFF. CDR3 in DNA: TGTGCCAGCAGCGCGTTCGGCGGGACAGGGGTTGAAAAACTGTTTTTT.

J is TRBJ2-3 and V is TRBV9; 11 bases map to TRBD2. Germline CDR1 and CDR2: SGDLS and YYNGEE. The CDR3 totals 17 residues. The V gene end was trimmed by 3 bases and the J gene end by 0 bases; junction bases not matched to a gene: 6. The CDR3 protein is CASSALAGEPSTDTQYF. In nucleotides, the CDR3 is TGTGCCAGCAGCGCACTAGCGGGGGAGCCTAGCACAGATACGCAGTATTTT.

V usage is TRBV27 and J usage is TRBJ2-7, with 8 positions matching TRBD1. Germline trimming cut 6 bases from V and 6 bases from J; bases unmatched to any gene: 7. The CDR3 runs to 13 residues. Germline loops: CDR1 MNHEY, CDR2 SMNVEV (reference sequence). CDR3 sequence reads: CASRGGQGSEQYF. In nucleotides, the CDR3 is TGTGCCAGCAGGGGCGGACAGGGCTCCGAGCAGTACTTC.

The chain uses TRBV5-1 and TRBJ2-1, with D perhaps matching TRBD1 (5 bases). Per germline, CDR1 SGHRS and CDR2 YFSETQ. Deletions cut 3 bases from V and 6 bases from J, with 19 bases between. The CDR3 is 16 amino acids. CDR3 nucleotide sequence: TGCGCCAGCAGCTCAAGGGGCAGCTCCGATCCCAATGAGCAGTTCTTC. As protein: CASSSRGSSDPNEQFF. Together with reference TRBV5-1 and TRBJ2-1, the CDR3 gives the full variable domain: KAGVTQTPRYLIKTRGQQVTLSCSPISGHRSVSWYQQTPGQGLQFLFEYFSETQRNKGNFPGRFSGRQFSNSRSEMNVSTLELGDSALYLCASSSRGSSDPNEQFFGPGTRLTVL.

The genes are TRBV13 and TRBJ2-1, with D tentatively TRBD2 (6 bases). The CDR3 sequence is 15 residues long. CDR1 is PRHDT and CDR2 is FYEKMQ in the germline V gene (reference sequence). The V and J ends lost 0 bases and 4 bases respectively, with 10 bases between them. The CDR3 nucleotides are TGTGCCAGCAGCTTAGGGGGTGGGGGGTACAATGAGCAGTTCTTC. It encodes CASSLGGGGYNEQFF.

This clone is deemed medium-sized (0.01 to 0.1%). The chain is built from TRBV5-6 and TRBJ1-4, with 8 positions matching TRBD1. The CDR3 loop spans 15 amino acids. V was pared by 0 bases and J by 8 bases, with 6 bases of the junction left unmatched. From germline, CDR1 is SGHDT and CDR2 YYEEEE. The CDR3 protein is CASSLGTGPGEKLFF. The CDR3, as DNA: TGTGCCAGCAGCTTGGGGACAGGGCCGGGGGAAAAACTGTTTTTT.

The V and J genes are TRBV27 and TRBJ1-5; 7 bases line up with TRBD1. The CDR3 covers 15 residues. With V trimmed by 2 bases and J by 7 bases, 8 bases remained unmatched. CDR1 and CDR2 (germline): MNHEY, SMNVEV (reference sequence). Here the CDR3 DNA reads TGTGCCAGCAGTTTAAGGTATCAGGGGGGCCAGCCCCAGCATTTT. Translating it yields CASSLRYQGGQPQHF.

The chain has TRBV13 and TRBJ1-2, with D tentatively TRBD1 (5 bases). Germline loops: CDR1 PRHDT, CDR2 FYEKMQ (reference sequence). The CDR3 length is 21 residues. Trimming pared 1 base from V and 8 bases from J, leaving 35 bases between. CDR3 residues: CASSLAGRDPGLDKGWSGYTF. The CDR3 DNA reads TGTGCCAGCAGCTTAGCTGGCAGGGACCCCGGACTAGATAAGGGGTGGTCGGGCTACACCTTC.

This clone was seen a few times. This rearrangement joins TRBV30 to TRBJ2-5; no clear D. Germline CDR1 and CDR2: GTSNPN and SVGIG (reference sequence). The CDR3 is 16 amino acids. Deletions cut 1 base from V and 5 bases from J, with 20 bases between. The chain's CDR3 is CAWSGYLGRERETQYF. The DNA of the CDR3 is TGTGCCTGGAGTGGTTACCTTGGGCGAGAACGGGAGACCCAGTACTTC.

The V call is TRBV27, the J call TRBJ2-3; 8 nucleotides match TRBD2. V trimming: 6 bases; J trimming: 4 bases; junction bases outside the gene matches: 12. The germline CDR1 and CDR2 sequences are MNHEY and SMNVEV (reference sequence). The CDR3 covers 16 residues. The CDR3 region has the DNA TGTGCCAGCAGCCCTTCTCCAGCGGGAGTCTCAGATACGCAGTATTTT. Protein: CASSPSPAGVSDTQYF.

This chain uses TRBV4-2 with TRBJ2-5; 7 nucleotides align to TRBD2. With V trimmed by 4 bases and J by 5 bases, 13 bases remained unmatched. This CDR3 contains 16 residues. CDR1 and CDR2 from the germline V gene are LGHNA and YNFKEQ. The CDR3 is CASSRRTGGSRETQYF. The CDR3 nucleotides are TGTGCCAGCAGCCGCCGTACCGGGGGGAGTAGGGAGACCCAGTACTTC.

The chain employs TRBV4-3 and TRBJ1-3; D not certain. V lost 2 bases and J 4 bases, leaving 9 bases between the germline ends. This CDR3 comprises 14 residues. CDR1 is LGHNA and CDR2 is YSLEER in the germline V gene. CDR3 DNA: TGCGCCAGCAGCCAAAGCCTGGGCGGAAACACCATATATTTT. It codes for CASSQSLGGNTIYF.